Here is one T cell receptor beta chain with its context. What it recognizes is unknown. These data originate in a study of beta chain features in type 1 diabetes. Regarding the study as a whole: Researchers report that Type 1 diabetes patients had moderately but significantly shorter TCRB CDR3s across all four CD4+ subsets. Overrepresentation of cells with high TCR expression could result from cDNA sequencing.

Trimming removed 4 bases from V and 1 base from J; junction bases left unmatched: 9. CDR1 SGHAT and CDR2 FQNNGV come from the germline V gene. CDR3 length: 17 residues. The study reverse transcribed the entire isolated RNA, so it sequenced expressed TCRB transcripts. The method was immunoSEQ multiplex PCR; TCRdb's version includes in-frame clones alone and lacks a portion of them. The sample has 310,000 or so clones; approximately 10% are singletons. This sequence joins TRBV11-2 and TRBJ2-3; 9 nucleotides line up with TRBD2. This receptor was taken from a man younger than 45 with type 1 diabetes. The sample comprised central memory CD4+ T cells from blood. The CDR3 DNA follows: TGTGCCAGCAGCTCCGGCGCGGGGGGGACCCGCACAGATACGCAGTATTTT. Protein product: CASSSGAGGTRTDTQYF.